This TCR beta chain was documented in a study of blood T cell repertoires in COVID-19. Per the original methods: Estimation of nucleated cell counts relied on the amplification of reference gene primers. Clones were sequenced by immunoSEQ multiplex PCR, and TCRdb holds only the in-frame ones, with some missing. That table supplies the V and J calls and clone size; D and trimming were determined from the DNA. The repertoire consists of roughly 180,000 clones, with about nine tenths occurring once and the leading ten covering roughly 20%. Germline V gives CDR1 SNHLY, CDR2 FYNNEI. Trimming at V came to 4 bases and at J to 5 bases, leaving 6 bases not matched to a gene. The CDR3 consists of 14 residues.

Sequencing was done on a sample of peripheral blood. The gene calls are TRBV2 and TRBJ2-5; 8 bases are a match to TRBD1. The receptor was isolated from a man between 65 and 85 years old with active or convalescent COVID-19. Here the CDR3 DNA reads TGTGCCAGCAGTGGTGCAGGGGGCGTGGAGACCCAGTACTTC. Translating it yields CASSGAGGVETQYF.